The rows below give T cell receptor beta chains drawn from one sample of a study of blood T cell repertoires in COVID-19. Profiled with immunoSEQ multiplex PCR; TCRdb holds only in-frame clones, not every one. The sample records fewer than 250,000 clones, just under 85% being singletons. The material sequenced was peripheral blood. Every receptor here comes from a man aged 55 to 69 with COVID-19, enrolled during active disease. Each CDR3 is given with its conserved first and last residue. A D gene is named only where the DNA matches it firmly. Clone size is stated in some rows and not others, as once, few, many or a class when expanded.

v_call	j_call	clone_size	d_call	cdr3_nt	cdr3_aa
TRBV7-9	TRBJ2-7	-	TRBD2	TGTGCCAGCAGCCCCGTAGGACTAGCGGGAGTCAACGAGCAGTACTTC	CASSPVGLAGVNEQYF
TRBV5-1	TRBJ1-4	-	-	TGCGCCAGCAGCCCTGACAGAGGTGAAAAACTGTTTTTT	CASSPDRGEKLFF
TRBV3-1/TRBV3-2	TRBJ1-2	-	TRBD1	TGTGCCAGCAGCCTAGGAGACAGGGGCTATGGCTACACCTTC	CASSLGDRGYGYTF
TRBV4-3	TRBJ1-5	few	-	TGCGCCAGCAGCCAAGATGCCAGGTTTGACAATCAGCCCCAGCATTTT	CASSQDARFDNQPQHF
TRBV5-8	TRBJ1-2	-	TRBD1	TGTGCCAGCGCACGGACAGGGCTCCCACTCTATGGCTACACCTTC	CASARTGLPLYGYTF
TRBV10-3	TRBJ1-6	-	-	TGTGCCATCAACGACAGTTCCGATAATTCACCCCTCCACTTT	CAINDSSDNSPLHF
TRBV3-1/TRBV3-2	TRBJ1-2	-	TRBD1	TGTGCCAGCAGCCAAGGTGGGACAGGGGTCCCTCGCGGGCTCGACACCTTC	CASSQGGTGVPRGLDTF
TRBV12-3/TRBV12-4	TRBJ1-2	once	-	TGTGCCAGCAGCCCAGGGGTCGGCTACACCTTC	CASSPGVGYTF
TRBV5-1	TRBJ2-5	-	-	TGCGCCAGCAGCTTACACAGACAAGAGACCCAGTACTTC	CASSLHRQETQYF
TRBV28	TRBJ2-7	-	TRBD2	TGTGCCAGCAGTTTAGATACTGCGGGAGGCCCAGACTACGAGCAGTACTTC	CASSLDTAGGPDYEQYF
TRBV2	TRBJ1-5	-	-	TGTGCCAGCGAGACAGGAAGACGGAATCAGCCCCAGCATTTT	CASETGRRNQPQHF
TRBV6-2/TRBV6-3	TRBJ1-5	-	TRBD1	TGTGCCAGCAGTCCCTCCGGTGGCCAGGGGGCACAGCCCCAGCATTTT	CASSPSGGQGAQPQHF
TRBV5-1	TRBJ2-7	-	-	TGCGCCAGCAGCTTGGCCCCAGGCGAGCAGTACTTC	CASSLAPGEQYF
TRBV3-1/TRBV3-2	TRBJ1-3	few	-	TGTGCCAGCAGCCAAGTTCTTCAGGCTGGAAACACCATATATTTT	CASSQVLQAGNTIYF
TRBV11-2	TRBJ1-1	-	TRBD1	TGTGCCAGCAGCAAACAGACAGGGAGCACTGAAGCTTTCTTT	CASSKQTGSTEAFF
TRBV6-5	TRBJ2-7	-	-	TGTGCCAGCAGCCCGGGGCAGGGGCGACAGTACTTC	CASSPGQGRQYF
TRBV6-5	TRBJ1-4	-	-	TGTGCCAGCAGGGCACAGGCGGGGAGTGAAAAACTGTTTTTT	CASRAQAGSEKLFF
TRBV4-2	TRBJ1-4	-	-	TGTGCCAGCAGTCAGACGGCACAGGGAGATGAAAAACTGTTTTTT	CASSQTAQGDEKLFF
TRBV27	TRBJ2-1	once	TRBD2	TGTGCCAGCAGGAGGCAGGGACTAGCGCTTTACAATGAGCAGTTCTTC	CASRRQGLALYNEQFF
TRBV12-3/TRBV12-4	TRBJ1-5	-	-	TGTGCCAGCAGCCAGGCGCGCAGTCAGCCCCAGCATTTT	CASSQARSQPQHF